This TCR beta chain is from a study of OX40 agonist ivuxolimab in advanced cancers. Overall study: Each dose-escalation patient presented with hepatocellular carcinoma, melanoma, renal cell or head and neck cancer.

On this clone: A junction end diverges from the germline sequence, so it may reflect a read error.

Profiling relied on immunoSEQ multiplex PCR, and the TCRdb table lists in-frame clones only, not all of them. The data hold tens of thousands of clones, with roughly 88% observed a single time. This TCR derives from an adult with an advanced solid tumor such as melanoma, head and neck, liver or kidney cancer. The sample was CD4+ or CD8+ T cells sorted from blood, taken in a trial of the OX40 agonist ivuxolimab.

The CDR3 loop is CASKTSMGLAGRETQYF. In DNA form, the CDR3 reads TGTGCTAGCAAGACGTCCATGGGACTAGCGGGGAGAGAGACCCAGTACTTC. The V gene is TRBV7-7, the J gene TRBJ2-5, with 13 positions matching TRBD2. This CDR3 is built from 17 residues. Looked up from germline, CDR1 is SSHAT and CDR2 is FNYEAQ (reference sequence).